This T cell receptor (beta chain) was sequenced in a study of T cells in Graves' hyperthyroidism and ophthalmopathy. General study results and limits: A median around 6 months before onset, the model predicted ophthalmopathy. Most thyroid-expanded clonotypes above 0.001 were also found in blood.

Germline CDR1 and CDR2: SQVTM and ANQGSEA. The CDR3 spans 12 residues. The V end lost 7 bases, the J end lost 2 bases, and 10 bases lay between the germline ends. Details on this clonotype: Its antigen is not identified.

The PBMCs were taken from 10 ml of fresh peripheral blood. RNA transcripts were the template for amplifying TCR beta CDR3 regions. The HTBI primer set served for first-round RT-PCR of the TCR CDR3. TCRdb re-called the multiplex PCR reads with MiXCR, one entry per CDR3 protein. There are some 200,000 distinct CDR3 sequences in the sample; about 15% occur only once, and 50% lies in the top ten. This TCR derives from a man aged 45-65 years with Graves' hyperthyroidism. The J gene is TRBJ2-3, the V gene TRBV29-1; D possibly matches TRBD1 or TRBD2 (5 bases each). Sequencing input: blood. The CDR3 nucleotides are TGCAGCGGAGGGACCTTCACAGATACGCAGTATTTT. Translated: CSGGTFTDTQYF.